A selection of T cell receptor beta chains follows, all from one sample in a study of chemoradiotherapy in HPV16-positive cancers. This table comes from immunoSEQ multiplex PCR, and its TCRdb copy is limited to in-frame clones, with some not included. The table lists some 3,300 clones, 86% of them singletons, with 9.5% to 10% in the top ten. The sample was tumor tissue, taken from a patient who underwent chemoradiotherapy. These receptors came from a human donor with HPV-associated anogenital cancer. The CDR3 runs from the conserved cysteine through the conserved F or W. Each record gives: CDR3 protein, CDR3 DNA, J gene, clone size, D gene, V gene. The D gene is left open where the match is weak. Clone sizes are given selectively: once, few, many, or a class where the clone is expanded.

CDR3 protein: CASSSWTGGNEQFF; CDR3 DNA: TGTGCCAGCAGTTCATGGACTGGAGGTAATGAGCAGTTCTTC; J gene: TRBJ2-1; clone size: .; D gene: .; V gene: TRBV28
CDR3 protein: CASSLLTGPNTEAFF; CDR3 DNA: TGTGCCAGCAGCCTACTCACAGGGCCTAACACTGAAGCTTTCTTT; J gene: TRBJ1-1; clone size: .; D gene: .; V gene: TRBV7-6
CDR3 protein: CASNPIRGVSETQYF; CDR3 DNA: TGTGCCAGCAACCCGATACGCGGGGTATCCGAGACCCAGTACTTC; J gene: TRBJ2-5; clone size: .; D gene: .; V gene: TRBV7-9
CDR3 protein: CASSPTNSPLHF; CDR3 DNA: TGTGCCAGCTCACCCACCAATTCACCCCTCCACTTT; J gene: TRBJ1-6; clone size: .; D gene: .; V gene: TRBV18
CDR3 protein: CASSLEAVLPYEQYF; CDR3 DNA: TGCGCCAGCAGCTTGGAGGCAGTCTTACCCTACGAGCAGTACTTC; J gene: TRBJ2-7; clone size: .; D gene: .; V gene: TRBV5-1
CDR3 protein: CASSHMGGHEQYF; CDR3 DNA: TGTGCCAGCAGCCATATGGGGGGCCACGAGCAGTACTTC; J gene: TRBJ2-7; clone size: .; D gene: .; V gene: TRBV14
CDR3 protein: CASWSEGQGHGYTF; CDR3 DNA: TGTGCCAGTTGGAGTGAAGGACAGGGCCATGGCTACACCTTC; J gene: TRBJ1-2; clone size: .; D gene: TRBD1; V gene: TRBV7-9
CDR3 protein: CASTQERDTQYF; CDR3 DNA: TGTGCCAGCACCCAGGAGAGGGATACGCAGTATTTT; J gene: TRBJ2-3; clone size: .; D gene: .; V gene: TRBV28
CDR3 protein: CAISSSGGANTGELFF; CDR3 DNA: TGTGCCATCTCCTCTAGCGGGGGCGCGAACACCGGGGAGCTGTTTTTT; J gene: TRBJ2-2; clone size: .; D gene: TRBD2; V gene: TRBV10-3
CDR3 protein: CASSWGSGTGGGYTF; CDR3 DNA: TGCGCCAGCAGCTGGGGGTCCGGGACAGGTGGTGGCTACACCTTC; J gene: TRBJ1-2; clone size: few; D gene: TRBD1; V gene: TRBV5-1
CDR3 protein: CASSPGETQYF; CDR3 DNA: TGCGCCAGCAGCCCAGGGGAGACCCAGTACTTC; J gene: TRBJ2-5; clone size: .; D gene: .; V gene: TRBV4-1
CDR3 protein: CASRLTSWETQYF; CDR3 DNA: TGTGCCAGCAGACTGACTAGCTGGGAGACCCAGTACTTC; J gene: TRBJ2-5; clone size: .; D gene: TRBD2; V gene: TRBV27